The T cell receptor (beta chain) described here comes from a study of patients and donors after allogeneic stem cell transplantation. One entry per CDR3 protein, called by TCRdb with MiXCR from the RT-PCR reads. The sample has approximately 170,000 distinct CDR3 sequences, approximately 24% seen once. This receptor was obtained from a human donor who was either an allogeneic HSCT recipient or a stem cell or donor lymphocyte infusion donor (not recorded which). It is not recorded whose cells these are; they may come from a transplant donor. The sample consisted of blood, either unsorted or a sorted T cell fraction (not recorded which).

The CDR3 nucleotides are TGTGCCAGCAGCCTCGCCGGGGAATCGGCTGAAGCTTTCTTT. It specifies CASSLAGESAEAFF. The chain joins TRBV4-2 to TRBJ1-1; D is ambiguous. V lost 4 bases, J lost 6 bases, and 15 bases lay in between. Germline CDR1 LGHNA, CDR2 YNFKEQ. The CDR3 loop spans 14 amino acids.